These T cell receptor beta chains were read from a single sample in a study of long-term antiretroviral therapy in people with HIV. TCRdb's table, derived via immunoSEQ multiplex PCR, lists solely in-frame clones and lacks some. Altogether about 33,000 clones are present, more than 95% being singletons, with the ten largest covering just under 3%. Sequenced material: unsorted PBMCs, taken 6.9 years after starting antiretroviral therapy. These receptors all come from a man aged 30 to 45 with HIV. Both conserved end residues are part of each CDR3. D genes are given only for firm matches. Size values are once, few and many counts, or a class for expanded clones, and some rows have none.

>.|TRBV7-8|TRBJ2-1|.
CASSLGGSRGPYNEQFF
TGTGCCAGCAGCCTAGGGGGCTCCCGGGGGCCCTACAATGAGCAGTTCTTC
>TRBD2|TRBV6-6|TRBJ2-3|.
CASSYQIAGGLAQYF
TGTGCCAGCAGTTACCAGATAGCGGGGGGGCTTGCGCAGTATTTT
>.|TRBV30|TRBJ1-2|.
CAASVRFYTF
TGTGCTGCTTCGGTTAGGTTCTACACCTTC
>.|TRBV5-1|TRBJ2-3|.
CASSLVALADTQYF
TGCGCCAGCAGCTTGGTAGCTCTTGCAGATACGCAGTATTTT
>.|TRBV19|TRBJ2-7|.
CATRERPRSEEQYF
TGTGCCACCCGAGAGAGACCTCGCTCGGAAGAGCAGTACTTC
>.|TRBV6-1|TRBJ1-5|.
CASSPPGVGQPQHF
TGTGCCAGCAGTCCCCCTGGAGTGGGGCAGCCCCAGCATTTT
>.|TRBV7-2|TRBJ1-6|few
CASSFRRERAPLHF
TGTGCCAGCAGCTTTCGGAGGGAGAGGGCACCCCTCCACTTT
>TRBD2|TRBV15|TRBJ2-3|.
CATSSTLAGGSTDTQYF
TGTGCCACCAGCAGCACCCTAGCGGGAGGGAGCACAGATACGCAGTATTTT
>TRBD1|TRBV7-2|TRBJ2-2|once
CASSRQGRNTGELFF
TGTGCCAGCAGCCGACAGGGAAGAAACACCGGGGAGCTGTTTTTT
>TRBD1|TRBV7-2|TRBJ1-4|.
CASSQTQGAANEKLFF
TGTGCCAGCAGCCAGACACAGGGGGCGGCTAATGAAAAACTGTTTTTT
>.|TRBV7-3|TRBJ2-4|.
CASSYPAYYQAGELAKNIQYF
TGTGCCAGCAGCTATCCGGCCTACTATCAGGCCGGCGAGTTAGCCAAAAACATTCAGTACTTC
>.|TRBV4-2|TRBJ2-2|.
CASSQGGWGVTGELFF
TGTGCCAGCAGCCAAGGAGGTTGGGGGGTAACCGGGGAGCTGTTTTTT
>TRBD2|TRBV6-4|TRBJ2-1|.
CASSDPGGLVEQFF
TGTGCCAGCAGTGATCCGGGGGGGCTCGTTGAGCAGTTCTTC
>.|TRBV2|TRBJ2-7|once
CASSERAGTYEQYF
TGTGCCAGCAGTGAAAGGGCAGGTACATACGAGCAGTACTTC
>.|TRBV6-6|TRBJ2-5|.
CASSTLIGGRETQYF
TGTGCCAGCAGTACCCTTATTGGGGGAAGAGAGACCCAGTACTTC
>.|TRBV9|TRBJ2-7|.
CASSSPLRLEQYF
TGTGCCAGCAGCTCCCCCCTTAGGCTCGAGCAGTACTTC
>.|TRBV5-1|TRBJ1-4|.
CASSLGSSGGSEKLFF
TGCGCCAGCAGCTTGGGATCGTCCGGGGGCAGTGAAAAACTGTTTTTT
>.|TRBV18|TRBJ2-7|once
CASSRETVSDEQYF
TGTGCCAGCTCACGCGAGACAGTATCCGACGAGCAGTACTTC
>.|TRBV30|TRBJ2-7|.
CAWSRAGYHEQYF
TGTGCCTGGAGTAGGGCAGGGTACCACGAGCAGTACTTC
>.|TRBV28|TRBJ2-7|.
CASSSPGKYEQYF
TGTGCCAGCAGTTCCCCCGGGAAATACGAGCAGTACTTC
>.|TRBV30|TRBJ1-1|.
CAWSVLGELEAFF
TGTGCCTGGAGTGTCTTGGGGGAACTTGAAGCTTTCTTT
>.|TRBV9|TRBJ2-7|.
CASSVHPKGDEQYF
TGTGCCAGCAGCGTACACCCTAAAGGGGACGAGCAGTACTTC
>.|TRBV21-1|TRBJ2-7|once
CASRKVGGDYYEQYF
TGTGCCAGCAGGAAAGTGGGCGGGGATTACTACGAGCAGTACTTC
>.|TRBV6-5|TRBJ2-3|large
CASSYSGGAGDTQYF
TGTGCCAGCAGTTACTCGGGGGGGGCGGGAGATACGCAGTATTTT
>.|TRBV5-1|TRBJ2-7|.
CASSFRASRGNLYEQYF
TGCGCCAGCAGCTTCCGTGCTAGTAGAGGGAACCTCTACGAGCAGTACTTC
>.|TRBV9|TRBJ2-2|.
CASSVVAGSGELFF
TGTGCCAGCAGCGTAGTGGCAGGGAGCGGGGAGCTGTTTTTT
>TRBD1|TRBV2|TRBJ1-2|.
CASSEMTGGYGYTF
TGTGCCAGCAGTGAAATGACAGGGGGTTATGGCTACACCTTC
>.|TRBV12-5|TRBJ1-4|.
CASALEGEKLFF
TGTGCTAGTGCCCTTGAGGGTGAAAAACTGTTTTTT
>.|TRBV27|TRBJ2-1|.
CASSLSGEQFF
TGTGCCAGCAGTTTATCCGGGGAGCAGTTCTTC
>TRBD2|TRBV12-5|TRBJ2-2|.
CASGLRASGRVLPTNTGELFF
TGTGCTAGTGGTTTAAGGGCTAGCGGGAGGGTCCTCCCAACGAACACCGGGGAGCTGTTTTTT
>.|TRBV7-8|TRBJ2-3|.
CASSLVLVPRDTQYF
TGTGCCAGCAGCTTAGTGTTGGTCCCCAGGGATACGCAGTATTTT
>TRBD1|TRBV2|TRBJ2-7|.
CASSSGTGLEQYF
TGTGCCAGCAGTTCTGGGACAGGGCTAGAGCAGTACTTC
>.|TRBV7-6|TRBJ2-7|.
CASSTLPGVSYEQYF
TGTGCCAGCAGCACCCTTCCGGGAGTGTCCTACGAGCAGTACTTC
>.|TRBV7-3|TRBJ2-5|.
CASSLSRYETQYF
TGTGCCAGCAGCTTATCGAGATACGAGACCCAGTACTTC
>.|TRBV4-2|TRBJ1-4|.
CASSETEDTNEKLFF
TGTGCCAGCAGCGAAACCGAGGACACTAATGAAAAACTGTTTTTT
>.|TRBV7-9|TRBJ1-1|once
CASVLGVNTEAFF
TGTGCCAGCGTACTAGGGGTCAACACTGAAGCTTTCTTT
>.|TRBV5-1|TRBJ2-4|.
CASSTQGLGAKNIQYF
TGCGCCAGCAGCACCCAGGGACTCGGAGCCAAAAACATTCAGTACTTC
>.|TRBV19|TRBJ2-2|.
CASSRTGTYTGELFF
TGTGCCAGTAGCCGCACAGGGACATACACCGGGGAGCTGTTTTTT
>.|TRBV7-3|TRBJ2-3|.
CASSLNGGSTDTQYF
TGTGCCAGCAGCTTAAATGGCGGGAGCACAGATACGCAGTATTTT
>TRBD2|TRBV4-3|TRBJ2-7|.
CASSQYLAGGPDHEQYF
TGCGCCAGCAGCCAATATCTAGCGGGGGGGCCTGACCACGAGCAGTACTTC
>.|TRBV19|TRBJ2-3|.
CASSSGGGTDTQYF
TGTGCCAGTAGTTCAGGAGGGGGAACAGATACGCAGTATTTT
>TRBD2|TRBV19|TRBJ2-1|.
CASSTRATGTSGYNEQFF
TGTGCCAGTAGTACTCGGGCTACCGGGACTAGCGGTTACAATGAGCAGTTCTTC
>.|TRBV5-4|TRBJ2-3|.
CASSRGLDDTDTQYF
TGTGCCAGCAGCCGCGGACTGGATGATACAGATACGCAGTATTTT
>.|TRBV7-8|TRBJ1-1|.
CASSPGTQNTEAFF
TGTGCCAGCAGCCCCGGGACACAGAACACTGAAGCTTTCTTT
>.|TRBV5-1|TRBJ1-4|.
CASSLNVGAGEKLFF
TGCGCCAGCAGCTTAAACGTAGGGGCGGGGGAAAAACTGTTTTTT
>.|TRBV4-3|TRBJ2-2|.
CASSQGLAPTGELFF
TGCGCCAGCAGCCAAGGACTTGCCCCGACCGGGGAGCTGTTTTTT
>.|TRBV4-1|TRBJ1-6|.
CASSQDRDSPLHF
TGCGCCAGCAGCCAAGATAGGGATTCACCCCTCCACTTT
>TRBD2|TRBV7-9|TRBJ2-2|.
CASSSWTSGRKKAGELFF
TGTGCCAGCAGCTCCTGGACTAGCGGGAGAAAAAAGGCCGGGGAGCTGTTTTTT
>.|TRBV14|TRBJ1-2|.
CASSPLSRGHGYTF
TGTGCCAGCAGCCCTTTATCGCGAGGGCATGGCTACACCTTC
>.|TRBV19|TRBJ2-7|.
CASSQQGPEQYF
TGTGCCAGTAGTCAACAGGGACCCGAGCAGTACTTC
>.|TRBV6-4|TRBJ1-1|.
CASSDSSEGDTEAFF
TGTGCCAGCAGTGACTCTAGTGAGGGGGACACTGAAGCTTTCTTT
>.|TRBV2|TRBJ1-2|once
CASSDQAGGRNYGYTF
TGTGCCAGCAGTGATCAAGCTGGTGGTAGAAACTATGGCTACACCTTC
>.|TRBV5-6|TRBJ1-2|.
CASSFTGAWYGYTF
TGTGCCAGCAGCTTTACCGGGGCCTGGTATGGCTACACCTTC
>.|TRBV18|TRBJ2-2|.
CASSPAQAVYTGELFF
TGTGCCAGCTCACCGGCCCAGGCAGTATACACCGGGGAGCTGTTTTTT
>.|TRBV10-3|TRBJ2-5|.
CATRRQEETQYF
TGTGCCACCCGGAGACAGGAGGAGACCCAGTACTTC